Following are 32 T cell receptor beta chains from one sample sequenced in a study of blood T cell repertoires in COVID-19 (dated by TCRdb to the early 2020s). The library was made by the immunoSEQ multiplex PCR assay. TCRdb carries this immuneACCESS record with in-frame sequences only. Its versions omit some clonotypes, under half of them owing to an unresolved V gene in the studies checked, with the rest unexplained. The sample profile shows more than 200,000 clones; 85% to 90% of them were found once. Of the sample, approximately 5.3% is held by the ten largest clones. Sequenced material: peripheral blood. These receptors came from a woman aged 60-75 years with COVID-19, enrolled during active disease.

This clone appeared a single time. The J gene is TRBJ1-4, the V gene TRBV30; D not certain. Trimming took 4 bases from V and 4 from J, leaving 10 bases between them. The CDR3 consists of 13 residues. Germline CDR1 reads GTSNPN; CDR2 reads SVGIG (reference sequence). CDR3 sequence (DNA): TGTGCCTGGAACATCGAAAGTAATGAAAAACTGTTTTTT. Encoded protein: CAWNIESNEKLFF.

The rearrangement links TRBV3-1 (or the pseudogene TRBV3-2) to TRBJ1-1; D uncertain. This CDR3 region has 14 residues. Germline V gene data show CDR1 as LGHDT and CDR2 as YNNKEL (reference sequence). Trimming shortened V by 4 bases and J by 1 base, and 10 bases separated the two germline ends. The CDR3 DNA sequence: TGTGCCAGCAGCCCAATAGTCCCGAACACTGAAGCTTTCTTT. It codes for CASSPIVPNTEAFF.

This chain connects TRBV14 to TRBJ1-6; D not resolved. V was clipped by 5 bases and J by 1 base, with 6 bases between them. Germline V lookup: CDR1 SGHDN, CDR2 FVKESK. The CDR3 contains 14 residues. Here the CDR3 reads CASSGESYNSPLHF. For the CDR3, the DNA is TGTGCCAGCAGCGGAGAGTCCTATAATTCACCCCTCCACTTT. Full variable domain (missing parts from reference TRBV14 and TRBJ1-6): EAGVTQFPSHSVIEKGQTVTLRCDPISGHDNLYWYRRVMGKEIKFLLHFVKESKQDESGMPNNRFLAERTGGTYSTLKVQPAELEDSGVYFCASSGESYNSPLHFGNGTRLTVT.

The chain combines TRBV9 with TRBJ2-2, with D perhaps matching TRBD2 (6 bases). The CDR3 contains 15 residues. In germline, CDR1 is SGDLS, CDR2 YYNGEE. V was pared by 0 bases and J by 5 bases, with 11 bases between. CDR3 bases: TGTGCCAGCAGCGTAGTCGGGGGAGATACCGGGGAGCTGTTTTTT. This sequence encodes CASSVVGGDTGELFF.

The J gene is TRBJ1-2, the V gene TRBV12-3 or TRBV12-4; D is ambiguous. The CDR3 extends over 12 amino acids. With 5 bases removed from V and 8 bases from J, the gap between germline ends came to 12 bases. The CDR3 sequence is CASSRTREGYTF. CDR3 nucleotide sequence: TGTGCCAGCAGTAGGACCCGGGAGGGCTACACCTTC.

The CDR3 DNA reads TGTGCCAGCAGCTTAGGAGCGCTGCAAGAGACCCAGTACTTC. It is translated as CASSLGALQETQYF. This sequence joins TRBV11-2 and TRBJ2-5; D is unclear. V dropped 1 base and J dropped 2 bases, with 8 bases sitting between them. The CDR3 length is 14 residues. Looked up from germline, CDR1 is SGHAT and CDR2 is FQNNGV.

CDR3 coding DNA: TGTGCCAGCAGTTTTCAGGCACCGCAAATCTCCTATAATTCACCCCTCCACTTT. It specifies CASSFQAPQISYNSPLHF. This rearrangement joins TRBV27 to TRBJ1-6; the D is unclear. CDR3 size: 18 residues. V lost 3 bases to trimming and J lost 0 bases, with 15 bases between them. Germline lookup yields CDR1 MNHEY and CDR2 SMNVEV (reference sequence).

This sequence joins TRBV20-1 and TRBJ2-4; D ambiguous. The CDR3 spans 11 residues. CDR1 DFQATT and CDR2 SNEGSKA come from the germline V gene (reference sequence). V was clipped by 1 base and J by 9 bases, with 7 bases between them. The CDR3 region is CSARGLGIQYF. In DNA, the CDR3 is TGCAGTGCTAGAGGCCTCGGCATTCAGTACTTC.

This clone has ten or more counts. In DNA form, the CDR3 reads TGCGCCAGCAGCCAAGGGGTGGCGGGGCGGGCCGGGGAGCTGTTTTTT. It yields the protein CASSQGVAGRAGELFF. The chain recombines TRBV4-3 with TRBJ2-2, with D possibly being TRBD2 (6 bases). The CDR3 consists of 16 residues. Deletions cut 1 base from V and 6 bases from J, with 15 bases between. Germline V gene lookup returns CDR1 LGHNA and CDR2 YSLEER.

The chain has TRBV5-6 and TRBJ1-5; D is unresolved. The CDR3 loop spans 14 amino acids. Trimming took off 2 bases at V and 3 bases at J, with 9 bases between the two ends. Germline CDR1 is SGHDT and CDR2 is YYEEEE. In DNA, the CDR3 is TGTGCCAGCAGCTTCAGGAATTCCAATCAGCCCCAGCATTTT. Translation gives CASSFRNSNQPQHF. Looking up the rest from reference TRBV5-6 and TRBJ1-5 gives the full variable domain: DAGVTQSPTHLIKTRGQQVTLRCSPKSGHDTVSWYQQALGQGPQFIFQYYEEEERQRGNFPDRFSGHQFPNYSSELNVNALLLGDSALYLCASSFRNSNQPQHFGDGTRLSIL.

The chain joins TRBV10-2 to TRBJ2-7; 11 positions match TRBD2. CDR1 and CDR2 from the germline V gene are WSHSY and SAAADI. CDR3 length: 14 amino acids. Trimming at V came to 7 bases and at J to 4 bases, leaving 6 bases not matched to a gene. CDR3 in DNA: TGCGCCAGCATGCTGGGACTAGCGGCTTACGAGCAGTACTTC. Translating it yields CASMLGLAAYEQYF.

The rearrangement joins TRBV4-3 to TRBJ1-5; D is unresolved. Trimming took off 1 base at V and 9 bases at J, with 13 bases between the two ends. The germline V gene encodes CDR1 LGHNA and CDR2 YSLEER. This CDR3 has 14 residues. CDR3 sequence (DNA): TGCGCCAGCAGCCAAGGTCATCATAGTGGGCCCCAGCATTTT. Its translation: CASSQGHHSGPQHF.

The chain is built from TRBV7-8 and TRBJ2-2; 8 bases agree with TRBD1. Germline loops: CDR1 SGHVS, CDR2 FQNEAQ. Trimming at V came to 8 bases and at J to 5 bases, leaving 10 bases not matched to a gene. The CDR3 sequence is 15 residues long. Here the CDR3 reads CASEKTGVGTGELFF. The CDR3 nucleotides read TGTGCCAGCGAAAAGACAGGGGTGGGGACCGGGGAGCTGTTTTTT.

The chain carries TRBV5-1 and TRBJ2-3; 8 positions agree with TRBD2. This CDR3 is 16 amino acids long. The junction had 8 bases not matched to a gene; V was cut back by 5 bases and J by 0 bases. In germline, CDR1 is SGHRS, CDR2 YFSETQ. The CDR3 DNA sequence: TGCGCCAGCAGTGGGGCCGGGACTAGTAGCACAGATACGCAGTATTTT. It yields the protein CASSGAGTSSTDTQYF.

In this sample, this clone turned up a few times. This chain links TRBV5-6 with TRBJ2-7; tentatively, D is TRBD1 (5 bases). Between the trimmed V and J ends, which lost 5 bases and 2 bases, there was a span of 11 bases. Per germline, CDR1 SGHDT and CDR2 YYEEEE. The CDR3 extends over 13 amino acids. The CDR3 protein is CASRNVGAYEQYF. CDR3 bases: TGTGCCAGCAGAAATGTAGGGGCCTACGAGCAGTACTTC.

The chain recombines TRBV6-4 with TRBJ2-2; 7 nucleotides align to TRBD2. Trimming at V came to 0 bases and at J to 7 bases, leaving 8 bases not matched to a gene. The CDR3 has 16 residues. Per the germline V gene, CDR1 is MRHNA and CDR2 is SNTAGT. The CDR3 nucleotides are TGTGCCAGCAGTGACTCGGCTAGCGGAGTCGACGGGGAGCTGTTTTTT. This codes for CASSDSASGVDGELFF.

The chain uses TRBV5-6 and TRBJ2-7; weak D call: TRBD1 (5 bases). Deletions cut 3 bases from V and 3 bases from J, with 13 bases between. CDR1 is SGHDT, CDR2 YYEEEE, per germline. This CDR3 contains 14 residues. CDR3 protein: CASSWGRPYYEQYF. CDR3 nucleotides: TGTGCCAGCAGCTGGGGCAGGCCGTACTACGAGCAGTACTTC.

The V and J genes are TRBV7-9 and TRBJ1-2; the match to TRBD1 covers 9 bases. Germline V gene lookup returns CDR1 SEHNR and CDR2 FQNEAQ (reference sequence). Germline trimming cut 5 bases from V and 7 bases from J; bases unmatched to any gene: 14. The CDR3 extends over 16 amino acids. Written as DNA, the CDR3 is TGTGCCAGCAGCATAAGATCCGGGACAGGGATATCTGGCTACACCTTC. This translates into CASSIRSGTGISGYTF.

This chain connects TRBV6-1 to TRBJ1-4; D is perhaps TRBD1 (5 bases). Trimming cost V 0 bases and J 10 bases, with 9 bases left between them. Germline loops: CDR1 MNHNS, CDR2 SASEGT. The CDR3 covers 13 residues. The chain's CDR3 is CASSEARAAKLFF. CDR3 nucleotides: TGTGCCAGCAGTGAAGCCAGGGCGGCAAAACTGTTTTTT.

The rearrangement uses TRBV5-4 and TRBJ1-3; the D is unclear. The V gene lost 0 bases and the J gene lost 0 bases, with 10 bases spanning the gap. CDR1 and CDR2 (germline): SGHNT, YYREEE (reference sequence). The CDR3 has 16 residues. CDR3 nucleotides: TGTGCCAGCAGCTTGGGACGACAACTCTCTGGAAACACCATATATTTT. Its protein product is CASSLGRQLSGNTIYF.

The V gene is TRBV5-1, the J gene TRBJ2-5, with D maybe TRBD1 (6 bases). V lost 1 base, J lost 5 bases, and 9 bases lay in between. Germline V gives CDR1 SGHRS, CDR2 YFSETQ. The CDR3 is 13 residues long. The CDR3 region is CASSLSGAETQYF. The CDR3 DNA reads TGCGCCAGCAGCTTGTCAGGGGCGGAGACCCAGTACTTC. Together with reference TRBV5-1 and TRBJ2-5, the CDR3 gives the full variable domain: KAGVTQTPRYLIKTRGQQVTLSCSPISGHRSVSWYQQTPGQGLQFLFEYFSETQRNKGNFPGRFSGRQFSNSRSEMNVSTLELGDSALYLCASSLSGAETQYFGPGTRLLVL.

The chain carries TRBV4-3 and TRBJ1-1; 8 nucleotides line up with TRBD1. The CDR3 has 13 residues. Germline CDR1 is LGHNA and CDR2 is YSLEER. Trimming removed 4 bases from V and 4 bases from J; junction bases left unmatched: 2. The CDR3 sequence: CASSRTGGTEAFF. The CDR3 DNA reads TGCGCCAGCAGCCGCACAGGGGGCACTGAAGCTTTCTTT.

In its sample, this clone was seen once. This chain joins TRBV14 and TRBJ1-5; D uncertain. CDR3 size: 12 residues. Between the trimmed V and J ends, which lost 8 bases and 6 bases, there was a span of 11 bases. The V gene's germline CDR1 is SGHDN and CDR2 FVKESK. Here the CDR3 DNA reads TGTGCCAGCCTGCCGGGGTCTCAGCCCCAGCATTTT. It translates to CASLPGSQPQHF.

The J gene is TRBJ1-6, the V gene TRBV11-2, with 10 positions matching TRBD1. The CDR3 is 16 residues long. Germline V gene lookup returns CDR1 SGHAT and CDR2 FQNNGV. With 5 bases clipped from V and 11 bases from J, the junction kept 12 bases outside the gene matches. The CDR3 coding sequence is TGTGCCAGCAGCACATCGTTCCGGGACAGGGGAACACCCCTCCACTTT. This sequence encodes CASSTSFRDRGTPLHF.

The chain uses TRBV7-6 and TRBJ2-7, with D uncertain. V lost 2 bases, J lost 4 bases, and 9 bases lay in between. This CDR3 is built from 13 residues. Germline CDR1 reads SGHVS; CDR2 reads FNYEAQ. DNA for the CDR3: TGTGCCAGCAGCTTATCCCTCGGTTACGAGCAGTACTTC. This encodes CASSLSLGYEQYF.

The chain recombines TRBV7-6 with TRBJ2-5; maybe TRBD2 (5 bases). In germline, CDR1 is SGHVS, CDR2 FNYEAQ. The CDR3 is made up of 15 amino acids. V shed 2 bases and J shed 3 bases, with 13 bases lying between them. The CDR3 DNA reads TGTGCCAGCAGCTTATTGGTTCGGGAAAAAGAGACCCAGTACTTC. This encodes CASSLLVREKETQYF.

The J gene is TRBJ1-4, the V gene TRBV28, with a weak D call TRBD1 (6 bases). The V end was cut by 5 bases, the J end by 4 bases, with 14 bases between. Per germline, CDR1 MDHEN and CDR2 SYDVKM. The CDR3 runs to 15 residues. DNA for the CDR3: TGTGCCAGCAGTGAAGCGGGGGCAAGTAATGAAAAACTGTTTTTT. This gives the protein CASSEAGASNEKLFF.

This chain connects TRBV5-8 to TRBJ1-2, with 7 bases that match TRBD1. Germline V gene sequence: CDR1 SGHTS, CDR2 YDEGEE. The ends lost 0 bases at V and 5 bases at J; junction bases unmatched: 4. The CDR3 loop spans 14 amino acids. CDR3 coding DNA: TGTGCCAGCAGCTTGGGACAGGGCGGATATGGCTACACCTTC. This translates into CASSLGQGGYGYTF.

The genes are TRBV6-5 and TRBJ1-1; the match to TRBD1 covers 11 bases. The germline gives CDR1 MNHEY, CDR2 SVGAGI. With V trimmed by 6 bases and J by 11 bases, 8 bases remained unmatched. The CDR3 is 13 amino acids. CDR3 coding DNA: TGTGCCAGCAGGGGACAGGGGGTAAGTGTGGCTTTCTTT. The encoded protein is CASRGQGVSVAFF.

This chain links TRBV4-1 with TRBJ2-5; 8 bases match TRBD2. Germline values: CDR1 MGHRA, CDR2 YSYEKL. This CDR3 has 14 residues. Unmatched junction bases numbered 6, after V lost 0 bases and J lost 9 bases. The CDR3 reads CASSQDRTSGPQYF. CDR3 DNA: TGCGCCAGCAGCCAAGATCGTACTAGCGGTCCCCAGTACTTC.

Details on this clone: This specimen includes other DNA sequences encoding the same CDR3. This chain connects TRBV29-1 to TRBJ1-6, with TRBD1 matching 7 bases. J was trimmed by 8 bases and V by 4 bases; bases with no gene match: 5. This CDR3 is 13 amino acids long. Germline loops: CDR1 SQVTM, CDR2 ANQGSEA. CDR3 in amino acids: CSVADRADSPLHF. CDR3 nucleotide sequence: TGCAGCGTTGCAGACAGGGCGGATTCACCCCTCCACTTT.

The genes are TRBV24-1 and TRBJ1-1; the D gene is possibly TRBD1 (6 bases). With 1 base removed from V and 6 bases from J, the gap between germline ends came to 17 bases. The CDR3 has 16 amino acids. The germline V gene encodes CDR1 KGHDR and CDR2 SFDVKD. This CDR3 is CATSDLAGGERPEAFF. DNA for the CDR3: TGTGCCACCAGTGATTTAGCGGGGGGCGAACGGCCTGAAGCTTTCTTT.